Below, one TCR beta chain is given with its context. Its target is not known. A second about 7 to 11 cycle PCR used barcoded and J-beta primers. TCRdb itself ran the 5' RACE reads through MiXCR, one entry per CDR3 protein. Among 1.8 million or so distinct CDR3 sequences, about 39% were seen once, and the ten largest hold more than 20%. No fewer than 5 micrograms of total RNA were isolated from every sample. V shed 2 bases, J shed 1 base, and the junction held 3 bases outside the gene matches. This CDR3 is built from 16 residues. The V gene's germline CDR1 is SGHTA and CDR2 FQGTGA. The data were obtained in a study of blood T cells in healthy people across ages. Study-level background: Template switching picked up about one barcoded beta molecule for each two T cells. Overall study results and limits: When set beside aged donors, long-lived donors presented more naive CD4+ cells and higher diversity. Age showed a roughly linear inverse relationship with TCR beta diversity per million T cells.

This clonotype was obtained from a human donor in good health. The gene calls are TRBV7-3 and TRBJ2-2, with 8 bases identical to TRBD1. Sequencing input: blood. The CDR3 protein is CASSLGGTGNTGELFF. CDR3 in DNA: TGTGCCAGCAGCTTAGGGGGGACAGGGAACACCGGGGAGCTGTTTTTT.